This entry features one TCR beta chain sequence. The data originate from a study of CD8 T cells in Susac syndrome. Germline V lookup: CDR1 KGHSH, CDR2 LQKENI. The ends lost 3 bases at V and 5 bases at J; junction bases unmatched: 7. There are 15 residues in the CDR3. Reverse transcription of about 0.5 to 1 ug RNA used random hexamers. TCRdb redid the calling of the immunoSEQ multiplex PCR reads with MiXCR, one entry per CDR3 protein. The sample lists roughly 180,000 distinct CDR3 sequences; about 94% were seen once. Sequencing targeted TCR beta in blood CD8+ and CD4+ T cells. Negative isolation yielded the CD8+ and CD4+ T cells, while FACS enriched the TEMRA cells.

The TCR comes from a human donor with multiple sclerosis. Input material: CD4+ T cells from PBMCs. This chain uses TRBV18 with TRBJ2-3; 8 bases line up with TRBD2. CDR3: CASSPIAGSIDTQYF. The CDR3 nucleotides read TGTGCCAGCTCACCTATAGCGGGAAGTATAGATACGCAGTATTTT. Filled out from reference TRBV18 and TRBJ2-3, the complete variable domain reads NAGVMQNPRHLVRRRGQEARLRCSPMKGHSHVYWYRQLPEEGLKFMVYLQKENIIDESGMPKERFSAEFPKEGPSILRIQQVVRGDSAAYFCASSPIAGSIDTQYFGPGTRLTVL.